This T cell receptor beta chain was found in a study of blood T cell repertoires in COVID-19 (dated by TCRdb to the early 2020s). Study-wide context: Samples from collaborators originated in the United States, Italy and Spain and spanned both the acute and convalescent phases of COVID-19. The material from the prospective study consisted of cDNA or gDNA derived from T cells, B-cell-depleted T cells, or PBMCs. Deeply sampled blood TCRbeta repertoires from subjects exposed to, actively infected with, or recovered from COVID-19 were included in the dataset. A freely available public database, intended as a resource for researchers studying the immune response to SARS-CoV-2, is where the repertoires were released. Samples were obtained from the ongoing ImmuneRACE study (first 160 participants) and from approximately 1,200 subjects provided by 6 global collaborators. A de-identified subject ID, COVID-19 status, age in years and sex were almost always included in the sample metadata. Where available, HLA class I and class II types were obtained from metadata supplied by the sample provider rather than from assay-based typing.

The investigation overall reported the following: How much clinical and demographic metadata was included differed by source and by participant, and the metadata was provided uncurated.

TCRbeta CDR3 regions were amplified from genomic DNA using the immunoSEQ Assay, a bias-controlled multiplex PCR. The original pipeline was this. The number of nucleated cells in each sample was estimated from the amplification of reference gene primers within the assay. Sequence reads were collapsed and filtered to measure the absolute abundance of every unique TCRbeta CDR3 rearrangement. For each sample, productive Simpson clonality was calculated by taking the square root of Simpson's diversity index across productive rearrangements. Drawn from immuneACCESS, this table holds only the in-frame rearrangements with V and J called that TCRdb kept. Clones are partly lost; checked studies trace under half to an unresolved V gene and leave the rest unexplained. V and J calls and clone size come straight from that table; D and trimming were deduced from the DNA. A total of under 70,000 clones appear in this sample, around 90% of them only once. Together, the top ten hold 15% to 20% of the sample.

About this clone: Its antigen target is currently unknown. No qualities accompany the bases; no much larger clone lies one base away.

The collaborating institutions used their own protocols to collect whole blood in K2EDTA tubes. For TCRbeta analysis, collaborator samples were shipped as frozen whole blood, as isolated PBMCs, or as DNA extracted from either sample type. What was sequenced was peripheral blood. This TCR was sampled from a man older than 75 with acute or convalescent COVID-19.

The sequence in DNA is TGTGCCAGCAGCGGACAGGGCCCCCTCGGAGGCTACACCTTC. The resulting protein is CASSGQGPLGGYTF. The rearrangement combines TRBV2 with TRBJ1-2; TRBD1 lines up with 8 middle nucleotides. CDR1 and CDR2, looked up from the germline V gene, are SNHLY and FYNNEI. There are 14 amino acids in the CDR3, from cysteine to phenylalanine inclusive. The read is trimmed to its CDR3 DNA, 42 bases read in frame from base 1. V is pruned by 6 bases and J by 8 bases, leaving 11 bases of the junction without a gene match.